This T cell receptor (beta chain) was obtained from a study of blood T cell repertoires in COVID-19 (dated by TCRdb to 2020 to 2021). For the wider study: Collaborator samples came from the United States, Italy and Spain and covered acute and convalescent phases of COVID-19. The samples were drawn from the first 160 participants of the ongoing ImmuneRACE study and from 1,254 subjects provided by 6 global collaborators. Where HLA class I and class II types were available, the types were taken from metadata supplied by the sample provider, not from assay-based typing. The dataset comprised deeply sampled blood TCRbeta repertoires from subjects exposed to, actively infected with, or recovered from COVID-19. The repertoires were released in a freely available public database meant as a resource for research on the immune response to SARS-CoV-2. A de-identified subject ID, COVID-19 status, age in years and sex were almost always included in the sample metadata. The prospective study material was composed of cDNA or gDNA derived from T cells, B-cell-depleted T cells, or PBMCs. Broader findings and caveats from the paper: The quantity of clinical and demographic metadata differed by source and by participant and was supplied without curation.

TCRbeta CDR3 regions were amplified from genomic DNA using the immunoSEQ Assay, a bias-controlled multiplex PCR. The authors' analysis ran thus. The number of nucleated cells in each sample was estimated from the amplification of reference gene primers within the assay. To quantify the absolute abundance of each unique TCRbeta CDR3 rearrangement, sequence reads were collapsed and filtered. Productive Simpson clonality was computed per sample as the square root of Simpson's diversity index over productive rearrangements. Here the immuneACCESS table is served through TCRdb, limited to in-frame sequences with V and J called. Missing clones are a known gap in these copies; in checked studies unresolved V genes cover under half, and the rest lacks a known reason. Clone size and V and J calls were adopted from that table, with D and trimming inferred from the DNA. This sample comprises roughly 180,000 clones, more than 80% of them detected only once. 6.5% to 9% of the sample is taken by the ten largest.

The CDR3 runs 18 residues from the cysteine to the phenylalanine. Only the CDR3 region is kept as DNA, spanning 54 bases read in frame from base 1. Unmatched junction bases come to 16, with V trimmed by 5 bases and J by 8 bases. According to the germline V gene (reference sequence), CDR1 reads LGHDT and CDR2 reads YNNKEL. Whole blood was collected in K2EDTA tubes by collaborating institutions according to the institutions' own protocols. Collaborator samples were shipped for TCRbeta analysis as frozen whole blood, isolated PBMCs, or DNA extracted from either sample type. As to this clone: What this receptor recognizes is not known. No base quality values were provided; no much bigger clone lies one nucleotide off.

The receptor's source is a woman aged 55-70 years with acute or convalescent COVID-19. The chain joins TRBV3-1 (or the pseudogene TRBV3-2) to TRBJ2-1; 12 junctional bases match TRBD2. Material for sequencing was peripheral blood. The CDR3 sequence is CASSSSLRLAGVGDEQFF. The DNA sequence is TGTGCCAGCAGCTCGAGCTTGCGACTAGCGGGAGTAGGGGATGAGCAGTTCTTC.